The present T cell receptor (beta chain) was sequenced within a study of T cells in localized non-small cell lung cancer. The CDR3 contains 16 residues. V lost 3 bases and J lost 7; bases outside the gene matches: 13. Germline loops: CDR1 MGHRA, CDR2 YSYEKL. This clone turned up a few times. The repertoire was sequenced with immunoSEQ multiplex PCR; TCRdb's copy has only in-frame clones and lacks some. The sample has 15,000 to 20,000 clones, almost 90% seen once; the top ten hold less than 1.5%. This TCR was recovered from a woman between 35 and 70 years old with stage III lung adenocarcinoma. This chain uses TRBV4-1 with TRBJ1-2, with 8 bases lining up with TRBD1. The sample here was peripheral blood mononuclear cells, taken before any cancer treatment. CDR3 bases: TGCGCCAGCAGCCACCCAACGACAGGGGCGTTTTTTGGCTACACCTTC. As protein: CASSHPTTGAFFGYTF.